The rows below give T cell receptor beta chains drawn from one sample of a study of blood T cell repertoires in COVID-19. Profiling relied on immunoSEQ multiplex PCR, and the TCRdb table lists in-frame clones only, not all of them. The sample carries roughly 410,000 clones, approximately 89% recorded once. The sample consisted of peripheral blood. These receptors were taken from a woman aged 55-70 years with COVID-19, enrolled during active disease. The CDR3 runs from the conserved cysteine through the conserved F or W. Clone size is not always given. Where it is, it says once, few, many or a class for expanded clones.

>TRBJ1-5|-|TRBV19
CASSPTRGYTSNQPQHF
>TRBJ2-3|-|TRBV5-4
CASSLFSEISDTQYF
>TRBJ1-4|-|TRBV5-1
CASSLTGNGEKLFF
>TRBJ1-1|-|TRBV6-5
CASVGQVRNTEAFF
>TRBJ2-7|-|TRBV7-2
CASSLSGGADEQYF
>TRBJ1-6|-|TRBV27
CASSLSSPKLSPLHF
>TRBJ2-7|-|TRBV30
CAWSTGTGRYEQYF
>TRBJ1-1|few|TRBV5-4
CASSFGRASNTEAFF
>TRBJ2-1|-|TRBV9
CASSVATGGSPKVQFF
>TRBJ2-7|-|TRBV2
CASSPRGGYEQYF
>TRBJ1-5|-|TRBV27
CASSSTPYSNQPQHF
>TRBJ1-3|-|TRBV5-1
CASSPGQTSNTIYF
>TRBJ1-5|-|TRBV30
CAWSVRQGGNQPQHF
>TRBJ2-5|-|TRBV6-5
CASSRDPGVQETQYF